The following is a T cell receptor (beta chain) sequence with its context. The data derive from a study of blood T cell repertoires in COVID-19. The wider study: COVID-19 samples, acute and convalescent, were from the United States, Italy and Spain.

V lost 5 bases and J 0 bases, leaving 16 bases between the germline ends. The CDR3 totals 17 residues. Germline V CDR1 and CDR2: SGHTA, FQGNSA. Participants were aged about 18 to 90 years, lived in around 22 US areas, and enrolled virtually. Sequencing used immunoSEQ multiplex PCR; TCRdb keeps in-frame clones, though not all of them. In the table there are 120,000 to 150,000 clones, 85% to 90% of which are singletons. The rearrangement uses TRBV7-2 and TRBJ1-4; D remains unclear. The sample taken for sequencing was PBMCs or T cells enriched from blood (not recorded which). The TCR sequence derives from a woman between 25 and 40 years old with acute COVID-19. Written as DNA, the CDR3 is TGTGCCAGCAGCCCACGTCGGGGTCTCGCAACTAATGAAAAACTGTTTTTT. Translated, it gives CASSPRRGLATNEKLFF.